The 14 T cell receptor beta chains below were found in one sample sequenced in a study of blood T cell repertoires in COVID-19. The data were produced by immunoSEQ multiplex PCR, yet TCRdb's version contains in-frame clones alone and is incomplete. The repertoire includes just over 650,000 clones, over 80% of them detected once, and roughly 0.25% sits in the top ten. Sequencing was performed on peripheral blood. The receptors were sampled from a woman younger than 30 with acute or convalescent COVID-19.

This chain links TRBV19 with TRBJ1-1, with D perhaps TRBD1 (6 bases). CDR1 is LNHDA and CDR2 is SQIVND in the germline V gene (reference sequence). The V and J ends lost 1 base and 6 bases respectively, with 12 bases between them. The CDR3 consists of 14 residues. CDR3 amino acids: CASSIAGGGAEAFF. Here the CDR3 DNA reads TGTGCCAGTAGTATAGCGGGAGGGGGGGCTGAAGCTTTCTTT.

This chain links TRBV30 with TRBJ2-3; 9 bases align to TRBD2. Germline values: CDR1 GTSNPN, CDR2 SVGIG (reference sequence). This CDR3 has 15 amino acids. V trimming: 4 bases; J trimming: 7 bases; junction bases outside the gene matches: 12. The CDR3 sequence is CAWINGAGGQHTQYF. CDR3 sequence (DNA): TGTGCCTGGATCAACGGGGCGGGGGGGCAACATACGCAGTATTTT.

V usage is TRBV5-1 and J usage is TRBJ1-4; weak D call: TRBD1 (5 bases). Trimming took off 1 base at V and 7 bases at J, with 11 bases between the two ends. Germline CDR1 reads SGHRS; CDR2 reads YFSETQ. The CDR3 totals 14 residues. In nucleotides, the CDR3 is TGCGCCAGCAGCTTGCCGGGGGGGTCTGAAAAACTGTTTTTT. The encoded protein is CASSLPGGSEKLFF.

This clone was seen just once. The rearrangement joins TRBV6-5 to TRBJ1-6, with a tentative D call TRBD1 (6 bases). Germline V gene sequence: CDR1 MNHEY, CDR2 SVGAGI. The V end was cut by 7 bases, the J end by 8 bases, with 18 bases between. The CDR3 extends over 15 amino acids. CDR3 DNA: TGTGCCAGCACCTCTCGGGGGGCGGTTGATTCACCCCTCCACTTT. Amino acids: CASTSRGAVDSPLHF.

The J gene is TRBJ1-1, the V gene TRBV5-1; 7 bases are shared with TRBD1. Trimming removed 4 bases from V and 4 bases from J; junction bases left unmatched: 10. CDR1 and CDR2 (germline): SGHRS, YFSETQ. The CDR3 length is 15 residues. The CDR3 loop is CASSRDRVGGTEAFF. CDR3 coding DNA: TGCGCCAGCAGCAGAGACAGGGTAGGAGGCACTGAAGCTTTCTTT.

This clone was found a few times. The DNA is left out, because the CDR3 cannot be placed on it with certainty; the CDR3 is given as TCRdb lists it. Distinct nucleotide sequences in the sample also encode this CDR3. The V call is TRBV27, the J call TRBJ1-5; the D call TRBD1 from the table was never checked on the DNA. Per germline, CDR1 MNHEY and CDR2 SMNVEV (reference sequence). Including both end residues, the CDR3 is 14 amino acids long. CDR3 in amino acids: CASSFGQGNQPQHF.

This clone is a singleton in its sample. This chain uses TRBV4-3 with TRBJ1-2, with D hard to call. Trimming took off 6 bases at V and 3 bases at J, with 20 bases between the two ends. The CDR3 has 16 residues. CDR1 is LGHNA, CDR2 YSLEER, per germline. The CDR3 spells CASSTGEGISDYGYTF. As DNA, the CDR3 is TGCGCCAGCAGTACCGGGGAGGGTATCTCGGACTATGGCTACACCTTC.

The V gene is TRBV27, the J gene TRBJ2-7, with 9 bases matching TRBD2. CDR1 and CDR2 (germline): MNHEY, SMNVEV (reference sequence). With 10 bases clipped from V and 7 bases from J, the junction kept 2 bases outside the gene matches. The CDR3 totals 10 residues. The CDR3 coding sequence is TGTGCCACCGGACTAGCGGAGCAGTACTTC. Its protein product is CATGLAEQYF.

The CDR3, as DNA: TGTGCCAGCAGCGGACCGACCGGACAGATCAATCAGCCCCAGCATTTT. Its protein product is CASSGPTGQINQPQHF. This chain uses TRBV2 with TRBJ1-5; TRBD1 might be the D (6 bases). Germline values: CDR1 SNHLY, CDR2 FYNNEI. Trimming shortened V by 6 bases and J by 3 bases, and 18 bases separated the two germline ends. The CDR3 runs 16 residues.

The chain is built from TRBV2 and TRBJ1-1, with a possible D match to TRBD1 (5 bases). Germline assignment: CDR1 SNHLY and CDR2 FYNNEI. The CDR3 totals 16 residues. Trimming removed 2 bases from V and 3 bases from J, with 16 bases in between. The DNA for the CDR3 is TGTGCCAGCAGTGAACCTAAGGGCAGGGCTTACACTGAAGCTTTCTTT. Its protein product is CASSEPKGRAYTEAFF.

This clone was seen just once. The chain recombines TRBV3-1 (or the pseudogene TRBV3-2) with TRBJ2-5, with 8 bases that match TRBD2. J was trimmed by 5 bases and V by 3 bases; bases with no gene match: 5. Germline V gene lookup returns CDR1 LGHDT and CDR2 YNNKEL (reference sequence). This CDR3 is built from 14 residues. CDR3: CASSQTTSEETQYF. DNA of the CDR3: TGTGCCAGCAGCCAGACGACTAGCGAGGAGACCCAGTACTTC.

The chain carries TRBV4-3 and TRBJ2-3; the match to TRBD2 covers 10 bases. Germline assignment: CDR1 LGHNA and CDR2 YSLEER. The ends lost 0 bases at V and 4 bases at J; junction bases unmatched: 7. This CDR3 region has 17 residues. The CDR3 coding sequence is TGCGCCAGCAGCCAAGATCCCGTAGCGGGGGGAGCAGATACGCAGTATTTT. Translation gives CASSQDPVAGGADTQYF.

The gene calls are TRBV5-1 and TRBJ2-5; 12 bases are a match to TRBD2. Germline CDR1 reads SGHRS; CDR2 reads YFSETQ. The CDR3 totals 16 residues. V dropped 0 bases and J dropped 2; count of bases not matched to a gene: 2. The CDR3 nucleotides read TGCGCCAGCAGCTTGGAAGGACTAGCGGGGCAAGAGACCCAGTACTTC. This sequence encodes CASSLEGLAGQETQYF.

The chain employs TRBV9 and TRBJ1-6, with unresolved D. Between the trimmed V and J ends, which lost 3 bases and 11 bases, there was a span of 12 bases. This CDR3 is built from 13 residues. Germline values: CDR1 SGDLS, CDR2 YYNGEE. The CDR3 protein is CASSGGPPTPLHF. As DNA, the CDR3 is TGTGCCAGCAGCGGAGGGCCACCCACACCCCTCCACTTT.